This is a list of T cell receptor beta chains from one sample in a study of Ad26.COV2.S vaccination and SARS-CoV-2 variants. TCRdb's table, derived via immunoSEQ multiplex PCR, lists solely in-frame clones and lacks some. The sample yields around 450,000 clones, roughly 89% seen once. The specimen comprised peripheral blood, sampled in a trial of Ad26.COV2.S vaccine versus placebo. All receptors come from a person between 18 and 60 years old who received the Ad26.COV2.S COVID-19 vaccine or a placebo. Each CDR3 is given with its conserved first and last residue. The order of the fields is J gene, V gene, D gene, clone size, CDR3 DNA, CDR3 protein. D genes are given only for firm matches. A clone size is listed for some rows: how often the clone was seen (once, few, many), or a class if it is expanded.

>TRBJ2-5|TRBV11-2|.|.
TGTGCCAGCAGCCTAGGACAAGCAGAGACCCAGTACTTC
CASSLGQAETQYF
>TRBJ1-1|TRBV18|.|.
TGTGCCAGCTCGCCTGACAGGTACACTGAAGCTTTCTTT
CASSPDRYTEAFF
>TRBJ2-7|TRBV28|TRBD1|.
TGTGCCAGCAGTTTAGCTGGGACAGGGCGGCAGTACTTC
CASSLAGTGRQYF
>TRBJ2-4|TRBV7-9|.|.
TGTGCCAGCAGCTTAAATCCCCCGGGACTTGTAGCCAAAAACATTCAGTACTTC
CASSLNPPGLVAKNIQYF
>TRBJ2-1|TRBV5-6|.|.
TGTGCCAGCAGCTTAAGGAGCTCCTACAATGAGCAGTTCTTC
CASSLRSSYNEQFF
>TRBJ2-1|TRBV7-2|TRBD2|.
TGTGCCAGCAGCTACGGACTAGCGGCCTTCAATGAGCAGTTCTTC
CASSYGLAAFNEQFF
>TRBJ2-1|TRBV5-4|TRBD2|.
TGTGCCAGCAGCTTGGTGACTAGCGGGGCCTACAATGAGCAGTTCTTC
CASSLVTSGAYNEQFF
>TRBJ1-1|TRBV7-2|TRBD1|once
TGTGCCAGCAGCCCCAGGGGACAGGGGCTTCGTCTGGCTTTCTTT
CASSPRGQGLRLAFF
>TRBJ2-1|TRBV5-4|.|.
TGTGCCAGCAGCTCCCCTACGGGAGATAGCTACAATGAGCAGTTCTTC
CASSSPTGDSYNEQFF
>TRBJ2-2|TRBV5-1|TRBD1|once
TGCGCCAGCACGAGGACAGGGGAATTTGCCGGGGAGCTGTTTTTT
CASTRTGEFAGELFF
>TRBJ2-3|TRBV6-2/TRBV6-3|TRBD2|.
TGTGCCAGCAGTTACCCCCCAGGAAGCGGGAGAGATACGCAGTATTTT
CASSYPPGSGRDTQYF
>TRBJ1-3|TRBV12-3/TRBV12-4|.|.
TGTGCCACCTCGGGGCTCTCTGGAAACACCATATATTTT
CATSGLSGNTIYF
>TRBJ2-5|TRBV6-2/TRBV6-3|TRBD1|.
TGTGCCAGCAACCCGCCCCCCCCAACGCGGGGACAGGGGGCAGGAGGGCAAGAGACCCAGTACTTC
CASNPPPPTRGQGAGGQETQYF
>TRBJ1-3|TRBV6-5|.|few
TGTGCCAGCAGGGACACCTCTGGAAACACCATATATTTT
CASRDTSGNTIYF
>TRBJ1-4|TRBV18|TRBD1|.
TGTGCCAGCTCACCACGACAGGGGGGAACCTTTAATGAAAAACTGTTTTTT
CASSPRQGGTFNEKLFF
>TRBJ1-1|TRBV5-1|.|.
TGCGCCAGCAGCTTAGGATTGCCGAACACTGAAGCTTTCTTT
CASSLGLPNTEAFF
>TRBJ1-1|TRBV6-6|.|.
TGTGCCAGCAGCCCCCCGACGGTGATGAACACTGAAGCTTTCTTT
CASSPPTVMNTEAFF
>TRBJ1-2|TRBV6-5|TRBD1|once
TGTGCCAGCAGTTACCAGGGGACAGGCGCGCTCTATGGCTACACCTTC
CASSYQGTGALYGYTF